The clone carrying this T cell receptor beta chain was counted between two and nine times. Its target is unknown. The sample comes from a study of vaccination and CD4 T cells after COVID-19. Study as a whole: Eight to ten convalescent cases were mild and one was severe, and all had been SARS-CoV-2 positive by nasal swab PCR. Post-COVID samples were collected a median 101 days following diagnosis, spanning 35 to 161.

Overall study results and limits: There were relatively few convalescent patients studied, and there were no early post-infection timepoints.

The Oncomine TCR Beta short-read assay sequenced DNA from cultured CD4+ T cells. TCRdb reprocessed the PCR reads via MiXCR and lists one record per CDR3 protein. The data hold about 13,000 distinct CDR3 sequences, with approximately 46% observed a single time. The sample's treatment: roughly 10-day PBMC culture with coronavirus spike peptide pools or control peptides (ViraFEST assay). Antigen-specific T cells were expanded with peptide pools by ViraFEST, and TCRs were then sequenced. This CDR3 is 12 amino acids long. CDR1 SEHNR and CDR2 FQNEAQ come from the germline V gene (reference sequence). Trimming shortened V by 7 bases and J by 3 bases, and 9 bases separated the two germline ends.

V gene TRBV7-9 combines with J gene TRBJ2-5; no definite D call. The TCR originated in a human donor who had recovered from COVID-19. This specimen consisted of CD4+ T cells from blood, cultured in vitro, obtained after SARS-CoV-2 vaccination. In DNA, the CDR3 is TGTGCCAGCACCTCACGAGAAGAGACCCAGTACTTC. Translation gives CASTSREETQYF.